This record looks at one T cell receptor beta chain sequence and its context. The target antigen is unknown. V lost 7 bases and J 7 bases, leaving 20 bases between the germline ends. CDR3 length: 15 amino acids. Per germline, CDR1 SNHLY and CDR2 FYNNEI. This sample is part of a study of shared clonotypes between healthy human individuals. About the research overall: Per donor, CD8 memory used one plate, CD8 naive used two, CD4 memory used three and CD4 naive used three. The study's findings and limits: A generally larger estimated richness was seen in naive subsets than in memory subsets.

Clones were read by immunoSEQ multiplex PCR, and TCRdb kept only the in-frame ones, dropping some. The sample has some 240,000 clones; 60% to 80% are singletons. This receptor was taken from a man between 25 and 39 years old in good health. Sequencing was performed on memory CD4+ T cells sorted from blood. Subset meaning: CD45RA-negative fraction. This sequence joins TRBV2 and TRBJ2-1, with D tentatively TRBD2 (6 bases). CDR3: CASKGLAMGGNEQFF. The DNA of the CDR3 is TGTGCCAGCAAGGGCCTAGCGATGGGTGGGAATGAGCAGTTCTTC.